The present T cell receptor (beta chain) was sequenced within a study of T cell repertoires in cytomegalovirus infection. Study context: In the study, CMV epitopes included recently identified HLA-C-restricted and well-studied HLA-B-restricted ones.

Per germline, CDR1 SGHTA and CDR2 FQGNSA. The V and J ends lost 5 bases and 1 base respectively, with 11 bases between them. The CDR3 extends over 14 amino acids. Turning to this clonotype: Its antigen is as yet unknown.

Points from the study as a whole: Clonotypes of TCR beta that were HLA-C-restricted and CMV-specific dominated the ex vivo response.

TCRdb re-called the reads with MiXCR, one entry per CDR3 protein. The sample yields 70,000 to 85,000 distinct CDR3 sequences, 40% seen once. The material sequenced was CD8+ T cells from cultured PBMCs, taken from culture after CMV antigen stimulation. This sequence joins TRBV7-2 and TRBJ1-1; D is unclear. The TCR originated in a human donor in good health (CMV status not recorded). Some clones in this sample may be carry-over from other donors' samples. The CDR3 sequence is CASSGEGWNTEAFF. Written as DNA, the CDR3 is TGTGCCAGCAGCGGAGAGGGCTGGAACACTGAAGCTTTCTTT.